Shown below are 22 T cell receptor beta chains from a single sample sequenced in a study of blood T cell repertoires in COVID-19 (dated by TCRdb to between 2020 and 2021). The library relied on the immunoSEQ multiplex PCR assay. TCRdb stores this immuneACCESS table with in-frame sequences only. Part of the clones is absent; in the studies checked, under half of the shortfall reflects unresolved V genes, and no reason is known for the rest. This sample gives roughly 200,000 clones in total; 70% to 90% of them show up just once. The ten biggest clones cover 3.1% of the sample. Sequences were obtained from PBMCs or T cells enriched from blood (not recorded which). Source of these receptors: a woman aged 45-65 years in a cohort exposed to, infected with or recovered from COVID-19 (not recorded which).

The chain recombines TRBV24-1 with TRBJ2-3; tentatively, D is TRBD2 (7 bases). CDR1 is KGHDR and CDR2 is SFDVKD in the germline V gene. V lost 9 bases and J 2 bases, leaving 20 bases between the germline ends. This CDR3 is 16 amino acids long. CDR3 sequence reads: CATFADWGGPTDTQYF. The CDR3 DNA follows: TGTGCCACCTTCGCCGATTGGGGGGGGCCCACAGATACGCAGTATTTT.

V is TRBV7-8 and J is TRBJ1-4; possibly TRBD1 for D (5 bases). Trimming removed 5 bases from V and 5 bases from J, with 18 bases in between. Germline V gene data show CDR1 as SGHVS and CDR2 as FQNEAQ. The CDR3 is 16 amino acids. As DNA, the CDR3 is TGTGCCAGCAGCCTGGCTGGGGGGGTCGGAAATGAAAAACTGTTTTTT. Encoded protein: CASSLAGGVGNEKLFF.

The chain joins TRBV23-1 to TRBJ2-2; 9 positions agree with TRBD2. TRBV23-1 falls under the ORF class, with uncertain function. CDR3 length: 17 amino acids. V shed 4 bases and J 3 bases; nucleotides not matched to a gene: 9. The CDR3 region is CASSPPGGGAYTGELFF. The CDR3 DNA reads TGCGCCAGCAGTCCACCCGGCGGGGGGGCTTACACCGGGGAGCTGTTTTTT.

In DNA, the CDR3 is TGCAGCGATCGGTTGAGCACAGATACGCAGTATTTT. Encoded protein: CSDRLSTDTQYF. The chain uses TRBV29-1 and TRBJ2-3; D uncertain. V lost 7 bases and J lost 0, with 8 bases in between. In germline, CDR1 is SQVTM, CDR2 ANQGSEA. The CDR3 consists of 12 residues.

This rearrangement joins TRBV6-5 to TRBJ1-2, with D possibly matching TRBD1 (6 bases). This CDR3 contains 13 residues. V shed 5 bases and J shed 5 bases, with 12 bases lying between them. CDR1 and CDR2 from the germline V gene are MNHEY and SVGAGI. The CDR3 sequence: CASSRTVSYGYTF. In DNA, the CDR3 is TGTGCCAGCAGTCGGACAGTGTCTTATGGCTACACCTTC.

The chain employs TRBV7-9 and TRBJ2-5; tentatively, D is TRBD1 (6 bases). The CDR3 totals 17 residues. Germline CDR1 SEHNR, CDR2 FQNEAQ (reference sequence). Trimming removed 4 bases at V and 2 bases at J, with 20 bases between. The CDR3 coding sequence is TGTGCCAGCAGCTACCAGGTGGACAGCTACTTTCAAGAGACCCAGTACTTC. It translates to CASSYQVDSYFQETQYF. The full variable domain, completed using reference TRBV7-9 and TRBJ2-5, is DTGVSQNPRHKITKRGQNVTFRCDPISEHNRLYWYRQTLGQGPEFLTYFQNEAQLEKSRLLSDRFSAERPKGSFSTLEIQRTEQGDSAMYLCASSYQVDSYFQETQYFGPGTRLLVL.

The gene calls are TRBV28 and TRBJ1-1, with no clear D. The ends were cut back, 2 bases at V and 1 base at J, with 8 bases in the middle. The CDR3 runs 14 residues. CDR1 and CDR2 from the germline V gene are MDHEN and SYDVKM. Written as DNA, the CDR3 is TGTGCCAGCAGTTTACAGATACGGAACACTGAAGCTTTCTTT. Protein sequence: CASSLQIRNTEAFF.

The J gene is TRBJ1-3, the V gene TRBV5-1; a weak D match, TRBD1 (6 bases). CDR1 and CDR2 (germline): SGHRS, YFSETQ. The V end was cut by 1 base, the J end by 2 bases, with 22 bases between. The CDR3 loop spans 19 amino acids. Written as DNA, the CDR3 is TGCGCCAGCAGCTTGTATCCATCCGCCCGGGCAGGGGCTGGAAACACCATATATTTT. This translates into CASSLYPSARAGAGNTIYF.

The genes are TRBV2 and TRBJ2-7; TRBD2 agrees at 7 bases. The length of the CDR3 is 12 residues. Trimming at V came to 7 bases and at J to 4 bases, leaving 4 bases not matched to a gene. Germline V lookup: CDR1 SNHLY, CDR2 FYNNEI. This chain's CDR3 is CASIWEGYEQYF. CDR3 in DNA: TGTGCCAGCATCTGGGAGGGGTACGAGCAGTACTTC.

This clone has just one count. This chain joins TRBV6-5 and TRBJ1-1; weak D call: TRBD1 (6 bases). Germline V gene data show CDR1 as MNHEY and CDR2 as SVGAGI. The CDR3 is 16 amino acids. Trimming pared 2 bases from V and 0 bases from J, leaving 13 bases between. The DNA of the CDR3 is TGTGCCAGCAGTTACGCCTGGGGGGGCTTGAACACTGAAGCTTTCTTT. It yields the protein CASSYAWGGLNTEAFF.

The chain uses TRBV7-8 and TRBJ2-7; D unresolved. The V gene lost 6 bases and the J gene lost 5 bases, with 17 bases spanning the gap. CDR3 size: 14 residues. Germline CDR1 reads SGHVS; CDR2 reads FQNEAQ. The CDR3 sequence is CASRAQDGWDEQYF. The CDR3 bases are TGTGCCAGCAGAGCTCAGGATGGATGGGACGAGCAGTACTTC.

The rearrangement joins TRBV18 to TRBJ2-2, with 11 positions matching TRBD1. V was clipped by 3 bases and J by 5 bases; unmatched bases: 2. Germline assignment: CDR1 KGHSH and CDR2 LQKENI. The CDR3 sequence is 15 residues long. The CDR3 nucleotides read TGTGCCAGCTCACCTGGACAGGGGGCGACCGGGGAGCTGTTTTTT. Amino acid sequence: CASSPGQGATGELFF.

The V gene is TRBV9, the J gene TRBJ1-4; weak D call: TRBD1 (6 bases). V lost 5 bases to trimming and J lost 3 bases, with 14 bases between them. In germline, CDR1 is SGDLS, CDR2 YYNGEE. The CDR3 contains 15 residues. Here the CDR3 reads CASSYTGYPNEKLFF. As DNA, the CDR3 is TGTGCCAGCAGTTACACAGGGTATCCTAATGAAAAACTGTTTTTT. The full variable domain, completed using reference TRBV9 and TRBJ1-4, is DSGVTQTPKHLITATGQRVTLRCSPRSGDLSVYWYQQSLDQGLQFLIQYYNGEERAKGNILERFSAQQFPDLHSELNLSSLELGDSALYFCASSYTGYPNEKLFFGSGTQLSVL.

The chain links TRBV18 to TRBJ1-3; TRBD1 aligns across 10 bases. This CDR3 spans 16 amino acids. Losses at the gene ends were 2 bases for V and 1 base for J; bases not matched to a gene: 2. The germline V gene encodes CDR1 KGHSH and CDR2 LQKENI. DNA of the CDR3: TGTGCCAGCTCACCAGGGACAGGGGCTTCTGGAAACACCATATATTTT. Translating gives CASSPGTGASGNTIYF.

The chain is built from TRBV2 and TRBJ2-7; tentative D call: TRBD2 (5 bases). Trimming shortened V by 6 bases and J by 7 bases, and 16 bases separated the two germline ends. The CDR3 extends over 13 amino acids. Germline CDR1 SNHLY, CDR2 FYNNEI. The CDR3 spells CASRGKTGKEQYF. The DNA for the CDR3 is TGTGCCAGCAGAGGAAAAACCGGGAAAGAGCAGTACTTC.

This clone was counted only a few times. J is TRBJ2-1 and V is TRBV6-4, with TRBD2 matching over 11 bases. The CDR3 totals 15 residues. Germline CDR1 MRHNA, CDR2 SNTAGT. V lost 0 bases to trimming and J lost 6 bases; unmatched junction nucleotides: 1. The CDR3 reads CASSDSSGGANEQFF. In DNA form, the CDR3 reads TGTGCCAGCAGTGACTCTAGCGGGGGGGCCAATGAGCAGTTCTTC.

V usage is TRBV5-4 and J usage is TRBJ2-2, with a tentative D call TRBD2 (7 bases). Germline loops: CDR1 SGHNT, CDR2 YYREEE (reference sequence). V shed 5 bases and J shed 1 base, with 15 bases lying between them. The CDR3 consists of 16 residues. For the CDR3, the DNA is TGTGCCAGCAGTCCCCGGGGGGCCGTGAACACCGGGGAGCTGTTTTTT. Amino acid sequence: CASSPRGAVNTGELFF.

This clone was counted a single time. This rearrangement joins TRBV5-5 to TRBJ2-7, with 7 bases aligning to TRBD1. Trimming at V came to 0 bases and at J to 6 bases, leaving 6 bases not matched to a gene. Germline CDR1 is SGHKS and CDR2 is YYEKEE (reference sequence). The CDR3 has 14 amino acids. CDR3: CASSLGLGGSEQYF. For the CDR3, the DNA is TGTGCCAGCAGCTTGGGTTTAGGGGGCTCCGAGCAGTACTTC.

The chain carries TRBV30 and TRBJ2-5, with 12 bases identical to TRBD1. The CDR3 has 15 residues. Germline assignment: CDR1 GTSNPN and CDR2 SVGIG (reference sequence). V shed 3 bases and J 5 bases; nucleotides not matched to a gene: 7. The CDR3 DNA follows: TGTGCCTGGAGCCGGGACAGGGGGCGCGGGGAGACCCAGTACTTC. This encodes CAWSRDRGRGETQYF. Drawing the rest from reference TRBV30 and TRBJ2-5, the complete variable domain is SQTIHQWPATLVQPVGSPLSLECTVEGTSNPNLYWYRQAAGRGLQLLFYSVGIGQISSEVPQNLSASRPQDRQFILSSKKLLLSDSGFYLCAWSRDRGRGETQYFGPGTRLLVL.

The V gene is TRBV19, the J gene TRBJ2-3; 8 positions match TRBD2. Germline assignment: CDR1 LNHDA and CDR2 SQIVND (reference sequence). The CDR3 has 16 amino acids. V shed 3 bases, J shed 1 base, and the junction held 6 bases outside the gene matches. The CDR3 is CASSIAPGLGTDTQYF. Here the CDR3 DNA reads TGTGCCAGTAGTATTGCTCCGGGACTAGGCACAGATACGCAGTATTTT.

CDR3 bases: TGTGCCAGCAGTGTTTCCCAGGGAAATGGCTACACCTTC. Translation: CASSVSQGNGYTF. The V gene is TRBV2, the J gene TRBJ1-2; possibly TRBD1 for D (5 bases). Germline CDR1 reads SNHLY; CDR2 reads FYNNEI. This CDR3 has 13 amino acids. Trimming removed 4 bases at V and 6 bases at J, with 12 bases between.

V usage is TRBV6-5 and J usage is TRBJ1-1, with D possibly matching TRBD1 (5 bases). Trimming pared 2 bases from V and 10 bases from J, leaving 11 bases between. Looked up from germline, CDR1 is MNHEY and CDR2 is SVGAGI. CDR3 length equals 12 residues. The chain's CDR3 is CASSYGGRGAFF. CDR3 in DNA: TGTGCCAGCAGTTACGGTGGAAGGGGAGCTTTCTTT.